These 18 T cell receptor beta chains came from one sample sequenced in a study of blood T cells in healthy people across ages (dated by TCRdb to the mid-2010s). Receptors were amplified or captured by 5' RACE. The listed sequencing device is Illumina HiSeq 2500. A second PCR of 7 to 11 cycles was performed with a sample-barcoded 5' primer and a J-beta primer mix. TCRdb applied fastp at Q25 and MiXCR to the public reads, then kept only in-frame beta chains. For every CDR3 protein sequence, its rows merge into one entry that carries the most common genes and DNA. Present in this sample are 500,000 to 650,000 distinct CDR3 sequences, about 28% of which were seen just once. The biggest ten clones account for approximately 3.3% of the sample. These data also featured in a second study, about T cells of mothers and their children.

The sample consisted of blood. The receptors were sampled from a boy between 2 and 15 years old in good health.

In its sample, this clonotype was seen a few times. The J gene is TRBJ2-1, the V gene TRBV20-1; 9 nucleotides line up with TRBD2. After removal of 7 bases from V and 5 bases from J, the junction contained 9 bases not matched to a gene. This CDR3 comprises 14 residues. The germline gives CDR1 DFQATT, CDR2 SNEGSKA (reference sequence). CDR3 sequence (DNA): TGCAGTGTAGGCGGGGGGGCCTCAGACAATGAGCAGTTCTTC. This translates into CSVGGGASDNEQFF.

There are many counts of this clonotype. This chain uses TRBV6-6 with TRBJ1-1, with no clear D. Germline V gene lookup returns CDR1 MNHNY and CDR2 SVGAGI (reference sequence). The CDR3 loop spans 16 amino acids. The germline V and J ends were trimmed by 0 bases and 1 base, with 12 bases remaining between them. This CDR3 is CASSYSSPGRNTEAFF. The CDR3 DNA reads TGTGCCAGCAGTTACTCTTCGCCCGGCAGGAACACTGAAGCTTTCTTT.

The chain has TRBV20-1 and TRBJ2-1; the D is unclear. There are 15 residues in the CDR3. Trimming cost V 0 bases and J 2 bases, with 11 bases left between them. Germline loops: CDR1 DFQATT, CDR2 SNEGSKA (reference sequence). The CDR3 DNA follows: TGCAGTGCTAGAGATAGCCAAACAGCCTACAATGAGCAGTTCTTC. Its protein is CSARDSQTAYNEQFF.

The chain has TRBV5-1 and TRBJ2-7; tentatively, D is TRBD2 (6 bases). The germline V gene encodes CDR1 SGHRS and CDR2 YFSETQ. Trimming left V 4 bases short and J 5 bases short, with 22 bases between. The CDR3 loop spans 16 amino acids. This CDR3 reads CASSPGVETFGNEQYF. The CDR3 bases are TGCGCCAGCAGCCCGGGGGTAGAGACGTTCGGTAACGAGCAGTACTTC.

This clonotype appeared a few times. The rearrangement joins TRBV10-3 to TRBJ2-7; 8 nucleotides line up with TRBD1. The CDR3 totals 12 residues. The germline V gene encodes CDR1 ENHRY and CDR2 SYGVKD. With V trimmed by 8 bases and J by 3 bases, 3 bases remained unmatched. The chain's CDR3 is CAIGDRSYEQYF. CDR3 DNA sequence: TGTGCCATCGGGGACAGGAGCTACGAGCAGTACTTC.

This clonotype was seen repeatedly, ten times or more. This chain joins TRBV4-3 and TRBJ2-7; D is possibly TRBD2 (6 bases). CDR3 length equals 15 residues. Germline V gives CDR1 LGHNA, CDR2 YSLEER. The V end was cut by 5 bases, the J end by 2 bases, with 16 bases between. The CDR3 DNA reads as TGCGCCAGCAGCTTAGCCGGGACTGGGACCTACGAGCAGTACTTC. It encodes CASSLAGTGTYEQYF.

This clonotype was seen a handful of times. The chain employs TRBV7-9 and TRBJ2-5; tentatively, D is TRBD1 (6 bases). The CDR3 covers 12 residues. V lost 11 bases, J lost 1 base, and 11 bases lay in between. CDR1 and CDR2 from the germline V gene are SEHNR and FQNEAQ (reference sequence). The CDR3 reads CAAGTLQETQYF. The CDR3 DNA reads as TGTGCCGCCGGGACACTCCAAGAGACCCAGTACTTC.

The genes are TRBV11-1 and TRBJ2-1; D remains unclear. The closer fit of TRBJ2-5 to the DNA end suggests the J call may be wrong. Germline loops: CDR1 SGHAT, CDR2 FQDESV (reference sequence). This CDR3 spans 14 amino acids. The CDR3 here is CASSSYDFQETQYF. The CDR3, as DNA: TGTGCCAGCAGCTCCTATGACTTCCAAGAGACCCAGTACTTC.

This clonotype appeared a few times. The chain is built from TRBV7-2 and TRBJ2-5; D remains unclear. The CDR3 contains 16 residues. The germline V gene encodes CDR1 SGHTA and CDR2 FQGNSA. V shed 0 bases and J shed 5 bases, with 16 bases lying between them. DNA of the CDR3: TGTGCCAGCAGCTTAGCGCCGACACAATATTGGGAGACCCAGTACTTC. This translates into CASSLAPTQYWETQYF.

CDR3 DNA sequence: TGTGCCAGCAGTTTATCGGAGAAAAACATTCAGTACTTC. It is translated as CASSLSEKNIQYF. The chain combines TRBV27 with TRBJ2-4; D remains unclear. This CDR3 comprises 13 residues. V lost 0 bases, J lost 4 bases, and 4 bases lay in between. The germline gives CDR1 MNHEY, CDR2 SMNVEV (reference sequence).

This chain's CDR3 is CASSFRGDNEKLFF. The DNA of the CDR3 is TGTGCCAGCAGCTTCCGGGGCGACAATGAAAAACTGTTTTTT. The V call is TRBV13, the J call TRBJ1-4, with D possibly TRBD1 on 5 matching bases. Trimming stripped 3 bases from V and 5 bases from J, with 10 bases between. The CDR3 consists of 14 residues. CDR1 and CDR2 (germline): PRHDT, FYEKMQ (reference sequence).

The chain carries TRBV5-5 and TRBJ1-1; a possible D gene is TRBD1 (5 bases). V lost 4 bases and J 3 bases, leaving 13 bases between the germline ends. Germline assignment: CDR1 SGHKS and CDR2 YYEKEE (reference sequence). CDR3 length equals 14 residues. CDR3 loop: CASSHLRGHTEAFF. In DNA, the CDR3 is TGTGCCAGCAGCCACCTAAGGGGCCACACTGAAGCTTTCTTT.

This chain uses TRBV7-2 with TRBJ2-1; 8 nucleotides align to TRBD1. The DNA matches TRBJ2-5 better at its end, which makes the J call doubtful. The V gene's germline CDR1 is SGHTA and CDR2 FQGNSA. CDR3 length: 15 residues. The CDR3 nucleotides are TGTGCCAGCGCCTGGACAGGGAGATGGAAAGAGACCCAGTACTTC. Translating it yields CASAWTGRWKETQYF.

The chain carries TRBV12-3 or TRBV12-4 and TRBJ2-5, with 11 bases fitting TRBD2. The end of the DNA is better explained by TRBJ2-1, so the J call may be wrong. The CDR3 covers 15 residues. CDR3 sequence reads: CASSLSGGGHNEQFF. The CDR3 coding sequence is TGTGCCAGCAGTCTTAGCGGGGGGGGGCACAATGAGCAGTTCTTC.

About this clonotype itself: At one boundary the junction diverges from the germline segment, which might be a read error. The chain links TRBV19 to TRBJ2-1; 10 positions match TRBD2. There are 22 residues in the CDR3. Looked up from germline, CDR1 is LNHDA and CDR2 is SQIVND (reference sequence). The CDR3 sequence: CAGSIVRASGSGYLEPYNEQFF. CDR3 DNA: TGTGCCGGTAGTATAGTAAGGGCTAGCGGGAGTGGGTACTTAGAGCCCTACAATGAGCAGTTCTTC.

This clonotype was observed a few times. This chain links TRBV4-3 with TRBJ2-5; 8 bases are shared with TRBD2. The trim removed 0 bases at V and 3 bases at J, leaving 9 bases unmatched. The V gene's germline CDR1 is LGHNA and CDR2 YSLEER. CDR3 size: 17 residues. The CDR3 DNA reads as TGCGCCAGCAGCCAAGAAGGGGGACTAGTTTGGAAAGAGACCCAGTACTTC. Amino acid sequence: CASSQEGGLVWKETQYF.

The chain carries TRBV3-1 and TRBJ1-2, with a possible D match to TRBD1 (6 bases). CDR3 length equals 14 residues. The V end was cut by 2 bases, the J end by 6 bases, with 13 bases between. CDR1 is LGHDT and CDR2 is YNNKEL in the germline V gene (reference sequence). CDR3 sequence: CASSQPEGGNGYTF. CDR3 coding DNA: TGTGCCAGCAGCCAACCCGAAGGGGGTAATGGCTACACCTTC.

CDR3 nucleotides: TGTGCCAGCAGCTCCCCAGTAGGAGCGGGAGGGCCCTCCTACAATGAGCAGTTCTTC. Translating it yields CASSSPVGAGGPSYNEQFF. This sequence joins TRBV11-2 and TRBJ2-1, with TRBD2 matching 10 bases. J gave up 0 bases and V 4 bases, and 12 bases lay outside the gene matches. The CDR3 covers 19 residues. The V gene's germline CDR1 is SGHAT and CDR2 FQNNGV.